This T cell receptor beta chain was retrieved from a study of CD8 T cells in ankylosing spondylitis. Study results and limitations: Peripheral blood held disease-linked clones only at relatively low frequency, and these were CD8+. Some of these motif variants have turned up before, in reports on reactive arthritis synovial fluid and blood. In ankylosing spondylitis blood, a motif of roughly eight highly homologous TCR beta variants appeared characteristic. The authors reported significant enrichment of disease-linked clones in matched ankylosing spondylitis synovial fluid.

This clonotype has just a few counts. Its antigen is currently unknown. Germline loops: CDR1 DFQATT, CDR2 SNEGSKA (reference sequence). V shed 6 bases and J 5 bases; nucleotides not matched to a gene: 9. This CDR3 has 13 residues. The authors made TCR beta libraries by quantitative 5'-RACE with molecular barcodes. Each CDR3 protein gets one entry after TCRdb re-called the 5' RACE reads with MiXCR. The sample holds about 800,000 distinct CDR3 sequences, about 10% seen once. The chain uses TRBV20-1 and TRBJ1-1; 7 positions agree with TRBD1. The sample consisted of blood, either unsorted or a sorted T cell fraction (not recorded which). The TCR sequence derives from a male donor with ankylosing spondylitis. In DNA, the CDR3 is TGCAGTGCGCCGAGACAGGGTCAAACTGAAGCTTTCTTT. Protein: CSAPRQGQTEAFF.